This passage covers 20 T cell receptor beta chains from one sample sequenced in a study of T-cell memory formation after mild COVID-19. MiXCR was run by TCRdb on the 5' RACE reads, yielding one entry per CDR3 protein. The table records approximately 560,000 distinct CDR3 sequences, about 18% of them present only once. The sequencing input was PBMCs or a T cell subset sorted from them (not recorded which). These receptors all come from an adult woman who had mild COVID-19 (a few samples of this study predate the infection). Cell type and time point are not known.

This clonotype has a count of ten or more. The rearrangement joins TRBV5-1 to TRBJ2-1, with 11 bases lining up with TRBD2. Germline values: CDR1 SGHRS, CDR2 YFSETQ. V shed 2 bases and J 4 bases; nucleotides not matched to a gene: 2. CDR3 length: 15 amino acids. This CDR3 reads CASSLLAGAYNEQFF. For the CDR3, the DNA is TGCGCCAGCAGCTTACTAGCGGGGGCTTACAATGAGCAGTTCTTC. Combining the CDR3 with reference TRBV5-1 and TRBJ2-1 gives the whole variable domain KAGVTQTPRYLIKTRGQQVTLSCSPISGHRSVSWYQQTPGQGLQFLFEYFSETQRNKGNFPGRFSGRQFSNSRSEMNVSTLELGDSALYLCASSLLAGAYNEQFFGPGTRLTVL.

The V call is TRBV7-3, the J call TRBJ2-3, with a tentative D call TRBD2 (7 bases). The V gene lost 0 bases and the J gene lost 5 bases, with 12 bases spanning the gap. CDR1 and CDR2 from the germline V gene are SGHTA and FQGTGA. The CDR3 contains 15 residues. CDR3 residues: CASSLTAGALDTQYF. The CDR3 nucleotides are TGTGCCAGCAGCTTAACGGCGGGGGCATTAGATACGCAGTATTTT.

The V gene is TRBV24-1, the J gene TRBJ2-1; 7 bases align to TRBD1. The CDR3 runs to 15 residues. Trimming took 3 bases from V and 6 from J; bases not matched to a gene: 7. Germline V CDR1 and CDR2: KGHDR, SFDVKD. CDR3 loop: CATSDPGQPLNEQFF. CDR3 coding DNA: TGTGCCACCAGTGATCCGGGACAGCCGCTCAATGAGCAGTTCTTC.

This clonotype was seen only a few times. This chain links TRBV7-9 with TRBJ2-7, with 8 nucleotides matching TRBD1. The CDR3 extends over 14 amino acids. The junction had 6 bases not matched to a gene; V was cut back by 3 bases and J by 5 bases. CDR1 and CDR2 from the germline V gene are SEHNR and FQNEAQ (reference sequence). CDR3 nucleotides: TGTGCCAGCAGCTTCTCTACAGGGGGACACGAGCAGTACTTC. Amino acids: CASSFSTGGHEQYF.

CDR3 sequence: CASSQGSMGTYEQYF. In DNA, the CDR3 is TGCGCCAGCAGCCAAGGGTCTATGGGGACCTACGAGCAGTACTTC. The chain has TRBV4-1 and TRBJ2-7; D is ambiguous. The V end was cut by 1 base, the J end by 2 bases, with 12 bases between. CDR1 and CDR2 from the germline V gene are MGHRA and YSYEKL. The length of the CDR3 is 15 residues.

This clonotype has more than one count but fewer than ten. This chain joins TRBV15 and TRBJ2-7, with D possibly being TRBD1 (5 bases). The CDR3 has 16 residues. Germline CDR1 and CDR2: LNHNV and YYDKDF (reference sequence). V lost 0 bases to trimming and J lost 2 bases, with 14 bases between them. Written as DNA, the CDR3 is TGTGCCACCAGCAGAGATCTGTCGACAGTGACCTACGAGCAGTACTTC. It translates to CATSRDLSTVTYEQYF.

This chain uses TRBV7-9 with TRBJ2-7, with D possibly being TRBD2 (6 bases). Looked up from germline, CDR1 is SEHNR and CDR2 is FQNEAQ (reference sequence). V was clipped by 5 bases and J by 2 bases, with 16 bases between them. The CDR3 consists of 15 residues. CDR3 residues: CASSPRNSGTYEQYF. CDR3 coding DNA: TGTGCCAGCAGCCCGCGTAATAGCGGAACCTACGAGCAGTACTTC.

This clonotype was counted between two and nine times. This chain uses TRBV5-1 with TRBJ2-7; TRBD1 agrees at 7 bases. This CDR3 has 14 amino acids. The V gene's germline CDR1 is SGHRS and CDR2 YFSETQ. The trim removed 4 bases at V and 2 bases at J, leaving 6 bases unmatched. The CDR3 protein is CASSRTGTAYEQYF. CDR3 bases: TGCGCCAGCAGCAGGACCGGGACAGCCTACGAGCAGTACTTC.

This clonotype was seen a handful of times. The genes are TRBV28 and TRBJ2-7; the match to TRBD1 covers 8 bases. The CDR3 totals 16 residues. J gave up 4 bases and V 5 bases, and 13 bases lay outside the gene matches. Germline loops: CDR1 MDHEN, CDR2 SYDVKM. The CDR3 reads CASSPRWGTGSYEQYF. CDR3 DNA sequence: TGTGCCAGCAGTCCTAGATGGGGGACAGGTTCATACGAGCAGTACTTC. The entire variable domain, with the rest obtained from reference TRBV28 and TRBJ2-7, is as follows: DVKVTQSSRYLVKRTGEKVFLECVQDMDHENMFWYRQDPGLGLRLIYFSYDVKMKEKGDIPEGYSVSREKKERFSLILESASTNQTSMYLCASSPRWGTGSYEQYFGPGTRLTVT.

This clonotype has at least ten counts. The chain employs TRBV4-1 and TRBJ1-1, with 9 bases aligning to TRBD1. V was clipped by 6 bases and J by 1 base; unmatched bases: 0. CDR3 length equals 13 residues. CDR1 MGHRA and CDR2 YSYEKL come from the germline V gene. CDR3 nucleotide sequence: TGCGCCAGCAGGGACAGGGGGAACACTGAAGCTTTCTTT. This codes for CASRDRGNTEAFF.

The DNA of the CDR3 is TGTGCCAGCAGTTCCTCGGCCGGGGGGGATGAGCAGTTCTTC. Protein sequence: CASSSSAGGDEQFF. This sequence joins TRBV6-5 and TRBJ2-1; TRBD2 matches at 8 bases. CDR3 length equals 14 residues. Trimming removed 4 bases from V and 8 bases from J; junction bases left unmatched: 7. Germline V gene sequence: CDR1 MNHEY, CDR2 SVGAGI.

This sequence joins TRBV7-8 and TRBJ2-6, with 10 bases aligning to TRBD1. From germline, CDR1 is SGHVS and CDR2 FQNEAQ. This CDR3 is built from 17 residues. V lost 3 bases to trimming and J lost 1 base; unmatched junction nucleotides: 3. The CDR3 DNA is TGTGCCAGCAGCTTGTGGACAGGGGGATCTGGGGCCAACGTCCTGACTTTC. This gives the protein CASSLWTGGSGANVLTF.

A few counts support this clonotype. The J gene is TRBJ2-1, the V gene TRBV7-8, with 9 bases identical to TRBD1. Germline CDR1 reads SGHVS; CDR2 reads FQNEAQ. The V gene end was trimmed by 4 bases and the J gene end by 4 bases; junction bases not matched to a gene: 5. The CDR3 has 15 residues. CDR3 DNA sequence: TGTGCCAGCAGCTACACAGGGGGCGCGTACAATGAGCAGTTCTTC. It encodes CASSYTGGAYNEQFF. Looking up the rest from reference TRBV7-8 and TRBJ2-1 gives the full variable domain: GAGVSQSPRYKVAKRGQDVALRCDPISGHVSLFWYQQALGQGPEFLTYFQNEAQLDKSGLPSDRFFAERPEGSVSTLKIQRTQQEDSAVYLCASSYTGGAYNEQFFGPGTRLTVL.

V is TRBV5-1 and J is TRBJ2-7; D may be TRBD1 (5 bases). The V end lost 0 bases, the J end lost 5 bases, and 15 bases lay between the germline ends. CDR1 and CDR2 from the germline V gene are SGHRS and YFSETQ. The CDR3 loop spans 15 amino acids. CDR3 sequence reads: CASSLDQGPTDEQYF. For the CDR3, the DNA is TGCGCCAGCAGCTTGGATCAGGGCCCTACTGACGAGCAGTACTTC.

The V gene is TRBV12-3 or TRBV12-4, the J gene TRBJ2-1; TRBD1 matches 7 bases. The CDR3 length is 14 residues. J lost 9 bases, V lost 7 bases, and 12 bases had no gene match. The CDR3: CASKRRGKLGEQFF. The CDR3 DNA reads TGTGCCAGCAAGCGCAGGGGGAAGTTAGGTGAGCAGTTCTTC.

With regard to this clonotype: It may be a read error: a sequence one base away is much more abundant. V is TRBV5-5 and J is TRBJ1-4; D gene ambiguous. The CDR3 has 11 residues. From germline, CDR1 is SGHKS and CDR2 YYEKEE (reference sequence). Here the CDR3 reads CDSSFGEKLFF. CDR3 DNA: TGTGACAGCAGCTTTGGGGAAAAACTGTTTTTT.

The chain carries TRBV3-1 and TRBJ2-7, with TRBD2 as a possible D gene (6 bases). Trimming pared 1 base from V and 6 bases from J, leaving 16 bases between. There are 15 residues in the CDR3. In germline, CDR1 is LGHDT, CDR2 YNNKEL (reference sequence). DNA for the CDR3: TGTGCCAGCAGCCAAGGCAGCGGGCAGGGACGCGAGCAGTACTTC. Amino acid sequence: CASSQGSGQGREQYF.

This clonotype was counted ten times or more. The rearrangement uses TRBV6-2 or TRBV6-3 and TRBJ1-5, with 8 bases that match TRBD1. Looked up from germline, CDR1 is MNHEY and CDR2 is SVGEGT. V trimming: 5 bases; J trimming: 0 bases; junction bases outside the gene matches: 3. This CDR3 spans 15 amino acids. CDR3 coding DNA: TGTGCCAGCAGTCGACAGGGGTATAGCAATCAGCCCCAGCATTTT. Amino acids: CASSRQGYSNQPQHF.

This clonotype was seen more than once but under ten times. The chain combines TRBV10-3 with TRBJ1-3; D uncertain. This CDR3 is built from 14 residues. Germline V gene lookup returns CDR1 ENHRY and CDR2 SYGVKD. The ends were cut back, 6 bases at V and 4 bases at J, with 13 bases in the middle. Written as DNA, the CDR3 is TGTGCCATCAGACCTTTGACCCTAGGAAACACCATATATTTT. Translated, it gives CAIRPLTLGNTIYF.

The rearrangement joins TRBV20-1 to TRBJ1-1; D unclear. Germline loops: CDR1 DFQATT, CDR2 SNEGSKA (reference sequence). The CDR3 length is 12 residues. Between the trimmed V and J ends, which lost 0 bases and 11 bases, there was a span of 13 bases. This chain's CDR3 is CSAREDETQAFF. The CDR3 nucleotides read TGCAGTGCTAGAGAAGATGAGACACAGGCTTTCTTT.